This TCR beta chain was captured by sequencing in a study of CD8+ T cells in alopecia areata (dated by TCRdb to 2016 to 2019). Study-wide context: Treated patients were enrolled in an open-label pilot trial of oral tofacitinib, 5 to 10 mg twice daily, for moderate-to-severe alopecia areata. Clonality in the scalp was compared among normal scalp (n=4), patchy alopecia areata scalp (n=8), and alopecia totalis/universalis scalp (n=8). RNA was obtained with the PAXgene miRNA kit for fixed scalp, the miRNeasy kit for PBMCs, and the RNeasy kit for mouse skin. Patients on tofacitinib were biopsied at baseline and after 4 and 24 weeks of treatment, and several of the patients also had a later scalp biopsy. Disease severity in treated patients was measured with the SALT score, which quantifies the percentage of affected scalp surface area. On the human side, TCRbeta sequencing was run on scalp tissue and on sorted CD4+ and CD8+ peripheral blood T cells from healthy controls and from alopecia areata patients with either patchy or totalis/universalis disease. High-throughput TCRbeta sequencing was used to examine T cell clonal expansion in alopecia areata in both the C3H/HeJ mouse model and human patients. Patients stayed on tofacitinib for 6 to 18 months and then had 6 months of follow-up off drug so that delayed response and recurrence could be assessed. TCRbeta CDR3 regions were amplified by immunoSEQ multiplex PCR using 35 Vbeta forward and 13 Jbeta reverse primers.

Receptor amplification or capture employed the immunoSEQ multiplex PCR assay. RNA was extracted from all samples and reverse transcribed into cDNA as template for TCR sequencing. SuperScript III was used for first-strand cDNA synthesis, primed with a 2:1 mix of oligo-dT and random hexamers. A synthetic immune receptor repertoire was used to assess amplification bias, and residual bias was removed computationally. The published analysis was carried out like this. Raw reads were preprocessed for error removal, and CDR3 was defined according to IMGT conventions as running from the conserved cysteine to phenylalanine. Clonality was computed as 1 minus the Shannon entropy, with the entropy normalized by log2 of the number of productive unique TCRs. Whether each scalp clone was CD4 or CD8 was inferred by checking scalp TCRbeta sequences against the CD4 and CD8 repertoires from sorted blood. TCRdb retrieved this table from immuneACCESS and kept in-frame rearrangements only. Not all clones are present; in checked studies, unresolved V genes account for under half, and no reason is known for the remainder. The V and J calls and clone size were taken over from that table, and D and trimming were inferred from the DNA. The sample yields some 150,000 clones; approximately 86% were counted once. Clones ranked in the top ten supply about 13% of the sample.

Remarks on this clone: Its antigen specificity is not known. One base away there is no much larger clone; base qualities are not given.

A distance of 12 bases separates the germline ends of V and J, which lose 4 bases and 11 bases respectively. CDR1 and CDR2 are read off the germline V gene (reference sequence) as SGHNT and YYREEE. The CDR3 contains 11 residues, cysteine and phenylalanine counted. Just CDR3 DNA is preserved here, 33 bases in frame from base 1. Overall results and qualifications from the work: Many expanded lesional clones persisted in scalp and blood during tofacitinib treatment, which may partly explain relapse after stopping treatment. Scalp TCR repertoire analysis is complicated because resident alphabeta T cells in normal human skin are also sequenced, whereas mouse skin is dominated by gammadelta T cells. Because the treated cohort was small and had just a single nonresponder, larger studies are needed to establish links between baseline CD8+ expansion and response. Compared with mice, TCR sequences shared between patients were less clear, possibly partly because of HLA diversity across the patient population. Scalp clonality and the number of expanded CD8+ clones among the top 100 scalp clones were significantly decreased by tofacitinib. Compared with normal scalp, lesional scalp had higher clonality and more expanded CD8+ clones, particularly in alopecia totalis/universalis, a pattern that suggests antigenic drive.

This sample's time point label indicates: 4 weeks on oral tofacitinib. Interpreted using the paper, the treatment or condition label stands for: oral pan-JAK inhibitor, 5-10 mg twice daily. Lesional scalp punch biopsies and peripheral blood were obtained from alopecia areata patients. PBMCs were isolated by density centrifugation and stained for CD3, CD4 and CD8, after which CD4+ and CD8+ T cells were sorted on a FACSAria. The sequencing used CD8+ T cells sorted from blood, collected at week 4, from a patient treated with tofacitinib. The rearranged segments are TRBV5-4 and TRBJ1-1; no D gene call is confident. This sequence originates from a human donor with alopecia areata. This receptor has the CDR3 CASSGPSEAFF. DNA sequence: TGTGCCAGCAGCGGGCCCAGCGAGGCTTTCTTT.